This T cell receptor beta chain was sequenced for a study of regulatory T cells in long-lasting Graves disease. Regarding time point: newly diagnosed GD, antithyroid drugs for less than 3 months. RNA from PBMCs was the source of the TCR library. It was an endocrinology department in Xi'an, China, that provided the patients. This clonotype was seen many times. Its antigen is not known. Trimming took off 5 bases at V and 4 bases at J, with 11 bases between the two ends. CDR3 length: 13 residues. Germline CDR1 and CDR2: SGHTA and FQGTGA. Libraries of TCR beta came from iRepertoire HTBI primers plus Arm-PCR of CDR3 regions. In TCRdb, the multiplex PCR reads were re-called with MiXCR into one record per CDR3 protein. The sample has around 250,000 distinct CDR3 sequences; 20% to 25% are singletons. Whole-study results and caveats: Graves' patients with persistent disease showed TCR diversity lower than patients newly diagnosed. Favoring TRBV28, TRBJ1-2 and TRBJ2-5 was a feature seen in persistent disease.

The V and J genes are TRBV7-3 and TRBJ2-5; D not certain. The sample was peripheral blood mononuclear cells (PBMCs), taken at new diagnosis, from a patient treated with antithyroid drugs. The sequence came from a female donor with Graves disease. The CDR3: CASSPSTLETQYF. CDR3 coding DNA: TGTGCCAGCAGCCCGAGTACTTTAGAGACCCAGTACTTC.